A selection of T cell receptor beta chains follows, all from one sample in a study of blood T cell repertoires in COVID-19. The table came from immunoSEQ multiplex PCR; TCRdb's copy has only in-frame clones and leaves some out. There are 300,000 to 400,000 clones in the sample; under 95% occur only once, and around 3.5% lies in the top ten. The sequenced material came from peripheral blood. The receptors come from a woman between 18 and 29 years old who had recovered from COVID-19. Each CDR3 is given with its conserved first and last residue. The D gene is left open where the match is weak. Only part of the rows carry a size: once, few, many, or a class if the clone is expanded.

d_gene,j_gene,v_gene,abundance,CDR3aa,CDR3nt
TRBD2,TRBJ2-2,TRBV6-2/TRBV6-3,-,CASSSPRTSHGELFF,TGTGCCAGCAGCTCACCGCGGACTAGCCACGGGGAGCTGTTTTTT
TRBD1,TRBJ2-1,TRBV11-2,-,CASSDDRGDDEQFF,TGTGCCAGCAGCGACGACAGGGGGGACGATGAGCAGTTCTTC
TRBD2,TRBJ2-2,TRBV2,-,CASKSGGAGELFF,TGTGCCAGCAAATCGGGAGGAGCCGGGGAGCTGTTTTTT
TRBD1,TRBJ1-2,TRBV4-1,-,CASSPVGRGQRGYTF,TGCGCCAGCAGCCCGGTCGGCAGGGGGCAGCGGGGCTACACCTTC
-,TRBJ2-2,TRBV6-5,-,CASSYAQGAGELFF,TGTGCCAGCAGTTATGCCCAGGGTGCCGGGGAGCTGTTTTTT
-,TRBJ1-3,TRBV15,-,CATSRDRRGPGNTIYF,TGTGCCACCAGCAGAGATCGGCGGGGGCCTGGAAACACCATATATTTT
-,TRBJ1-1,TRBV24-1,-,CATRTGRSNTEAFF,TGTGCCACCAGGACAGGTCGATCGAACACTGAAGCTTTCTTT
-,TRBJ2-3,TRBV6-5,-,CASSLISGPDTQYF,TGTGCCAGCAGTTTGATCAGTGGCCCAGATACGCAGTATTTT
-,TRBJ1-1,TRBV27,-,CASRSENTEAFF,TGTGCCAGCAGGTCAGAGAACACTGAAGCTTTCTTT
TRBD1,TRBJ1-4,TRBV4-3,-,CASSQERTGTNEKLFF,TGCGCCAGCAGCCAAGAGAGGACAGGAACTAATGAAAAACTGTTTTTT
TRBD1,TRBJ1-5,TRBV5-5,-,CASSSSDRGRGQPQHF,TGTGCCAGCAGCTCCTCGGACAGGGGGCGAGGTCAGCCCCAGCATTTT
-,TRBJ2-1,TRBV24-1,-,CATSDYPTSTVSYNEQFF,TGTGCCACCAGTGATTACCCTACTAGCACTGTCTCCTACAATGAGCAGTTCTTC
TRBD2,TRBJ2-2,TRBV27,-,CASSLLGLGTSGSRFDTGELFF,TGTGCCAGCAGTTTGCTTGGTCTTGGGACTAGCGGGAGTCGGTTCGACACCGGGGAGCTGTTTTTT
-,TRBJ1-1,TRBV29-1,-,CSVDRGSTEAFF,TGCAGCGTTGACAGGGGCTCCACTGAAGCTTTCTTT
-,TRBJ1-1,TRBV11-2,once,CASSEQGNTEAFF,TGTGCCAGCAGCGAACAGGGAAACACTGAAGCTTTCTTT
-,TRBJ2-1,TRBV19,-,CASSRRVKQFF,TGTGCCAGTAGTAGGAGGGTGAAGCAGTTCTTC
-,TRBJ1-6,TRBV4-3,-,CASSQEPTALNSPLHF,TGCGCCAGCAGCCAAGAACCGACAGCCCTTAATTCACCCCTCCACTTT
-,TRBJ2-4,TRBV5-6,-,CASSLGTGIQYF,TGTGCCAGCAGCTTGGGGACGGGGATTCAGTACTTC
-,TRBJ1-1,TRBV2,-,CASRAVPPMGAFF,TGTGCCAGCAGAGCGGTCCCCCCCATGGGCGCTTTCTTT
-,TRBJ1-1,TRBV21-1,-,CASSKMGGDTEAFF,TGTGCCAGCAGCAAAATGGGCGGGGACACTGAAGCTTTCTTT
-,TRBJ2-4,TRBV13,once,CASSLQGGGNIQYF,TGTGCCAGCAGCTTACAGGGAGGCGGAAACATTCAGTACTTC
TRBD1,TRBJ1-2,TRBV30,-,CAWGTGHNYGYTF,TGTGCCTGGGGGACAGGGCATAACTATGGCTACACCTTC
-,TRBJ1-4,TRBV19,-,CASSIDPLTGGEEKLFF,TGTGCCAGTAGTATAGACCCTCTGACAGGAGGAGAGGAAAAACTGTTTTTT
-,TRBJ1-2,TRBV29-1,-,CSVEDVTGEYGYTF,TGCAGCGTTGAAGATGTAACAGGAGAGTATGGCTACACCTTC
-,TRBJ1-1,TRBV19,-,CASSIVWQGRAEAFF,TGTGCCAGTAGTATAGTGTGGCAGGGTCGTGCTGAAGCTTTCTTT
TRBD2,TRBJ2-3,TRBV3-1/TRBV3-2,once,CASSIIAGEADTQYF,TGTGCCAGCAGCATTATAGCGGGAGAGGCAGATACGCAGTATTTT
-,TRBJ1-2,TRBV20-1,-,CSASVYGYTF,TGCAGTGCGTCCGTCTATGGCTACACCTTC
-,TRBJ1-2,TRBV19,-,CASSIPRGPNYGYTF,TGTGCCAGTAGTATACCCAGGGGTCCGAACTATGGCTACACCTTC